The rows below give T cell receptor beta chains drawn from one sample of a study of cytomegalovirus exposure and HLA in healthy donors. The protocol was immunoSEQ multiplex PCR, while the TCRdb copy is restricted to in-frame clones and leaves out a portion. In the table there are fewer than 200,000 clones, approximately 80% of which are singletons. Specimen: PBMCs. The receptors shown here come from a woman between 25 and 40 years old in good health and CMV-seropositive. The CDR3 runs from the conserved cysteine through the conserved F or W. The D gene is left open where the match is weak. Size values are once, few and many counts, or a class for expanded clones, and some rows have none.

TRBJ1-1	NA	TRBV7-9	NA	CASSPRAEAFF	TGTGCCAGCAGCCCCAGGGCTGAAGCTTTCTTT
TRBJ1-3	TRBD1	TRBV11-3	NA	CASSLSRVGQKSDSGNTIYF	TGTGCCAGCAGCTTAAGCCGGGTGGGACAGAAAAGCGACTCTGGAAACACCATATATTTT
TRBJ1-5	NA	TRBV2	NA	CASSEGPYSNQPQHF	TGTGCCAGCAGTGAAGGGCCATATAGCAATCAGCCCCAGCATTTT
TRBJ2-2	NA	TRBV14	NA	CASSQDRTQTGELFF	TGTGCCAGCAGCCAAGATCGGACTCAAACCGGGGAGCTGTTTTTT
TRBJ1-2	NA	TRBV27	NA	CASGQLYGYTF	TGTGCCAGCGGACAGCTCTATGGCTACACCTTC
TRBJ2-2	NA	TRBV2	NA	CASRVILLAGELFF	TGTGCCAGCAGGGTAATCTTACTAGCCGGGGAGCTGTTTTTT
TRBJ2-5	NA	TRBV7-2	NA	CASSLNLQETQYF	TGTGCCAGCAGCTTAAATCTTCAAGAGACCCAGTACTTC
TRBJ2-5	NA	TRBV6-1	few	CASSEARETQYF	TGTGCCAGCAGTGAAGCGAGAGAGACCCAGTACTTC
TRBJ2-7	NA	TRBV7-9	NA	CSSSYPRGQSSYEQYF	TGTTCCAGCAGCTACCCGCGGGGACAGTCCTCCTACGAGCAGTACTTC
TRBJ2-7	TRBD1	TRBV7-9	NA	CSSSLAGTGRDEQYF	TGTTCCAGCAGCTTAGCTGGGACAGGGAGGGACGAGCAGTACTTC
TRBJ2-5	TRBD2	TRBV11-2	once	CASSLDRGGETQYF	TGTGCCAGCAGCTTAGATCGGGGGGGGGAGACCCAGTACTTC
TRBJ2-5	TRBD2	TRBV11-2	NA	CASSSRGASSGQETQYF	TGTGCCAGCAGCTCCCGGGGAGCCTCTAGCGGACAAGAGACCCAGTACTTC
TRBJ2-1	NA	TRBV5-1	NA	CASSAVGEGYEQFF	TGCGCCAGCAGCGCGGTTGGAGAGGGCTATGAGCAGTTCTTC
TRBJ2-3	NA	TRBV6-5	once	CASSYTLLDRTDTQYF	TGTGCCAGCAGTTACACCCTTCTTGACAGGACAGATACGCAGTATTTT
TRBJ2-3	TRBD2	TRBV28	once	CASSLPADSGTSRYF	TGTGCCAGCAGTTTACCAGCCGATTCCGGGACTAGCCGGTATTTT
TRBJ2-3	TRBD2	TRBV7-3	NA	CASSSSRGTSVTDTQYF	TGTGCCAGCAGCTCCTCCCGGGGGACTAGCGTCACAGATACGCAGTATTTT
TRBJ1-2	NA	TRBV28	NA	CATGGGLYGYTF	TGTGCCACCGGGGGGGGTCTCTATGGCTACACCTTC
TRBJ2-5	TRBD2	TRBV18	NA	CASSQGTSGAQETQYF	TGTGCCAGCTCCCAAGGGACTAGCGGCGCTCAAGAGACCCAGTACTTC
TRBJ1-2	NA	TRBV6-1	NA	CASSDPGLYGYTF	TGTGCCAGCAGTGACCCGGGACTCTATGGCTACACCTTC
TRBJ2-3	NA	TRBV10-3	few	CAISESLNKDTQYF	TGTGCCATCAGTGAGTCATTGAACAAAGATACGCAGTATTTT
TRBJ2-3	NA	TRBV25-1	NA	CASRDWTSTDTQYF	TGTGCCAGCAGAGACTGGACTAGCACAGATACGCAGTATTTT
TRBJ2-5	TRBD1	TRBV2	few	CASSVENRGYEKTQYF	TGTGCCAGCAGTGTTGAGAACAGGGGGTATGAAAAGACCCAGTACTTC
TRBJ2-5	TRBD1	TRBV28	NA	CASSETGETQYF	TGTGCCAGCAGTGAGACAGGGGAGACCCAGTACTTC
TRBJ1-6	NA	TRBV7-8	few	CASSLQHIYNSPLHF	TGTGCCAGCAGCTTGCAACACATTTATAATTCACCCCTCCACTTT
TRBJ2-7	TRBD2	TRBV4-1	once	CASSHAGRDRSYEQYF	TGCGCCAGCAGCCACGCCGGGAGGGACCGATCCTACGAGCAGTACTTC
TRBJ2-3	TRBD1	TRBV7-9	NA	CASSYSTGSDTQYF	TGTGCCAGCAGCTATTCGACAGGGTCAGATACGCAGTATTTT
TRBJ2-7	TRBD1	TRBV30	NA	CAWSLTGTEQYF	TGTGCCTGGAGTTTGACAGGGACCGAGCAGTACTTC
TRBJ1-1	TRBD1	TRBV19	NA	CASNYRGTTEAFF	TGTGCCAGTAATTACAGGGGGACCACTGAAGCTTTCTTT
TRBJ2-5	NA	TRBV19	NA	CASSIRQGGPETQYF	TGTGCCAGTAGTATCCGACAGGGAGGTCCGGAGACCCAGTACTTC
TRBJ2-3	TRBD1	TRBV4-3	NA	CASSQDDRDRVDTQYF	TGCGCCAGCAGCCAAGATGACCGAGACAGGGTAGATACGCAGTATTTT
TRBJ1-6	TRBD1	TRBV4-1	few	CASSQGTGGEFSPLHF	TGCGCCAGCAGCCAAGGGACAGGGGGCGAATTTTCACCCCTCCACTTT
TRBJ1-2	NA	TRBV5-4	NA	CASSLDSGAVYTF	TGTGCCAGCAGCTTGGACTCAGGGGCGGTCTACACCTTC